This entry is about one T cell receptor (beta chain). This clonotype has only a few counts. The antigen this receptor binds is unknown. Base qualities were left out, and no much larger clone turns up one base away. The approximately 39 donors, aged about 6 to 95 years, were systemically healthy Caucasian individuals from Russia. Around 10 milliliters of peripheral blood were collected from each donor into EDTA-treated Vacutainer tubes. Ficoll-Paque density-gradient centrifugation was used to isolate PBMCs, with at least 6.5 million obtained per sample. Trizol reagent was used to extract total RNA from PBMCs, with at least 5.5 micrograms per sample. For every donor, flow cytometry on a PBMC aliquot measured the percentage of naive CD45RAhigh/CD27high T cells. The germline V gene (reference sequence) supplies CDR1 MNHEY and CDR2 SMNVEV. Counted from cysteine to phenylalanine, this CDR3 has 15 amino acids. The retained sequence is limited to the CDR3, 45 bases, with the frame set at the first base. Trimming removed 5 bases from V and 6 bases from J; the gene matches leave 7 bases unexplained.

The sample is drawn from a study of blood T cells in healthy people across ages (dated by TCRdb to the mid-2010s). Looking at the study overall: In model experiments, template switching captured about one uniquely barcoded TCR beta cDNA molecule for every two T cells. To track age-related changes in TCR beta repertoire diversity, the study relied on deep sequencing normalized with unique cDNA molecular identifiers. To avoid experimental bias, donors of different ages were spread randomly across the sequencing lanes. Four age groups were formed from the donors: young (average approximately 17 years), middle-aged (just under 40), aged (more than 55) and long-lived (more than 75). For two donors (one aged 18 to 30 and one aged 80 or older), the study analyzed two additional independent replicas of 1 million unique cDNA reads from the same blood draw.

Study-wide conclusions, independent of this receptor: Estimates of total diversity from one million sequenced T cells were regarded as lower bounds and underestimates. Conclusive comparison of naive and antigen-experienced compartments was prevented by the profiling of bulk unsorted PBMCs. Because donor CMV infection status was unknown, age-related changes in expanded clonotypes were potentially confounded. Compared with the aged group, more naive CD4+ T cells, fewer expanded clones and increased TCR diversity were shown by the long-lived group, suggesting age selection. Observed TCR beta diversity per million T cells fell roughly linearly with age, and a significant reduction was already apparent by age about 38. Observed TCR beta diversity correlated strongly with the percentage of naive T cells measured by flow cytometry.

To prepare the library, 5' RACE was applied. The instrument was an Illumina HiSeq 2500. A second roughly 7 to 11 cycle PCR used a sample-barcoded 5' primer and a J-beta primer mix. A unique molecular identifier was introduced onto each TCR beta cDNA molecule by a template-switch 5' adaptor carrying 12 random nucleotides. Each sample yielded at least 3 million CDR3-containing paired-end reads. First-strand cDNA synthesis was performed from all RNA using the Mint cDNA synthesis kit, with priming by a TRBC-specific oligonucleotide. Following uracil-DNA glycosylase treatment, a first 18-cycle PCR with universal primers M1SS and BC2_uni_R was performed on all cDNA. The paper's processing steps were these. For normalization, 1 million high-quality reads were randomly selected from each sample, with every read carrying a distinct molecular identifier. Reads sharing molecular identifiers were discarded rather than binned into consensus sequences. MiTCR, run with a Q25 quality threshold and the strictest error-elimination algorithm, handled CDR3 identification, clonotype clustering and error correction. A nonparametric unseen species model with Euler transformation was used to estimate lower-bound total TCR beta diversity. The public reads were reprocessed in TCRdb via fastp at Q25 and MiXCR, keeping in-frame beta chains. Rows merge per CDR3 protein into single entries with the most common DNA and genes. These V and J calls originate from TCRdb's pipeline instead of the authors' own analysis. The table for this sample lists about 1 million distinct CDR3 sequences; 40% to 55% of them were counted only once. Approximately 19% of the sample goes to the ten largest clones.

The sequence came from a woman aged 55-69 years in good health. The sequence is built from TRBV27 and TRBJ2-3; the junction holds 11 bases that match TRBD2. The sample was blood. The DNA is TGTGCCAGCAGTCCAACTAGCGGGGGACGGGATACGCAGTATTTT. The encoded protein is CASSPTSGGRDTQYF.